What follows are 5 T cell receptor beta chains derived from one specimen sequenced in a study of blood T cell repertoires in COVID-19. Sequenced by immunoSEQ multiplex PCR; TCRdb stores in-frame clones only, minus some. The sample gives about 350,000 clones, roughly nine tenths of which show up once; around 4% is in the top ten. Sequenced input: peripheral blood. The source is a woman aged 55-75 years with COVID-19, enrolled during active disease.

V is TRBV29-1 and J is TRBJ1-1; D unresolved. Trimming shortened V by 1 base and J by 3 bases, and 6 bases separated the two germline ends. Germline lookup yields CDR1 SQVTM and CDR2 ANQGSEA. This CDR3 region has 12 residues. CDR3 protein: CSVEATDTEAFF. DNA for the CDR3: TGCAGCGTTGAAGCAACGGACACTGAAGCTTTCTTT.

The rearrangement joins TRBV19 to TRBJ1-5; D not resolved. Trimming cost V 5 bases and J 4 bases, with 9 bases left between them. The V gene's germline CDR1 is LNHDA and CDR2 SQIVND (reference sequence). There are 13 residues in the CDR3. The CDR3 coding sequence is TGTGCCAGTAGTTATATGAGAAATCAGCCCCAGCATTTT. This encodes CASSYMRNQPQHF.

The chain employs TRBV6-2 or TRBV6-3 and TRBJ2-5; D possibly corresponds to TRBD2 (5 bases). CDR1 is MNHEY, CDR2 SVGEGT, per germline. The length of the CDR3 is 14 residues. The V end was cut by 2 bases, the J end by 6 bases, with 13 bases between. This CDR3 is CASSYEGFGKTQYF. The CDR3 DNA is TGTGCCAGCAGTTACGAGGGTTTTGGGAAGACCCAGTACTTC.

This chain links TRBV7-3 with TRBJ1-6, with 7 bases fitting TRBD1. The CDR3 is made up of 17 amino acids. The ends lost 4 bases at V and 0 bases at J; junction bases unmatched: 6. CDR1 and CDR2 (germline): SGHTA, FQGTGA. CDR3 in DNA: TGTGCCAGCAGCTCCCGGGACAGTAGCTCCTATAATTCACCCCTCCACTTT. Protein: CASSSRDSSSYNSPLHF.

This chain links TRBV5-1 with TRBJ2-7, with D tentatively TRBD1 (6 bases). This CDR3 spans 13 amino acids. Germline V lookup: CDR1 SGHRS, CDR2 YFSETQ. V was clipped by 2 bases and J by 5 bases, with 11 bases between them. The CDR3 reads CASSFHRVDEQYF. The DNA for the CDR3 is TGCGCCAGCAGCTTCCACAGGGTTGACGAGCAGTACTTC. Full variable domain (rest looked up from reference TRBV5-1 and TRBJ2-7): KAGVTQTPRYLIKTRGQQVTLSCSPISGHRSVSWYQQTPGQGLQFLFEYFSETQRNKGNFPGRFSGRQFSNSRSEMNVSTLELGDSALYLCASSFHRVDEQYFGPGTRLTVT.